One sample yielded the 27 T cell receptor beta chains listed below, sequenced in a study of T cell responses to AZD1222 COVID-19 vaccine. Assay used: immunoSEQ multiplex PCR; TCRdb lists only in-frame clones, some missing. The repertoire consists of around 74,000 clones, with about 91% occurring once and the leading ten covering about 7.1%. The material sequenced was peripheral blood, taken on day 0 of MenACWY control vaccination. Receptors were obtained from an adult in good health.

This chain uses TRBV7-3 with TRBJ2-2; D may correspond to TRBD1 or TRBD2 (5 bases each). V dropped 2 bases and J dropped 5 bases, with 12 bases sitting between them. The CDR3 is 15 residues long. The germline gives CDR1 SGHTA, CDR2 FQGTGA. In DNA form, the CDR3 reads TGTGCCAGCAGCTTATTCGGGACCCAAACCGGGGAGCTGTTTTTT. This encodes CASSLFGTQTGELFF.

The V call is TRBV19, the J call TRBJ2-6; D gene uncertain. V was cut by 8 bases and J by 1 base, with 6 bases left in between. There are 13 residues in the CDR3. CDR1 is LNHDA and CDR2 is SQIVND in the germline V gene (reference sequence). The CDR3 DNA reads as TGTGCCAGTTCTGAGTCTGGGGCCAACGTCCTGACTTTC. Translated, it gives CASSESGANVLTF.

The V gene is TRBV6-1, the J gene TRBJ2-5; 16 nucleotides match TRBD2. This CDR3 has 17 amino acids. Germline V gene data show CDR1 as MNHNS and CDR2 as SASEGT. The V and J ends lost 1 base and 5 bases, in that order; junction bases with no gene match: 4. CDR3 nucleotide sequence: TGTGCCAGCAGTGAAGGGGGACTAGCGGGAGGGAGGGAGACCCAGTACTTC. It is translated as CASSEGGLAGGRETQYF.

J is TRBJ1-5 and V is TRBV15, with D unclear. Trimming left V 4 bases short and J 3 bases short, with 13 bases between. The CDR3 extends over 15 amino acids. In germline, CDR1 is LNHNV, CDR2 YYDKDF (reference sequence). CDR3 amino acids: CATSKNGQYNQPQHF. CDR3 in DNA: TGTGCCACCAGCAAGAATGGGCAGTACAATCAGCCCCAGCATTTT.

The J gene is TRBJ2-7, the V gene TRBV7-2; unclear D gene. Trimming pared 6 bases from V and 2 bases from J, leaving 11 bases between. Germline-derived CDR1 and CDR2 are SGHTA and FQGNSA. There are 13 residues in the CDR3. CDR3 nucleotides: TGTGCCAGCAGGCAGGCTTCAACCTACGAGCAGTACTTC. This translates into CASRQASTYEQYF.

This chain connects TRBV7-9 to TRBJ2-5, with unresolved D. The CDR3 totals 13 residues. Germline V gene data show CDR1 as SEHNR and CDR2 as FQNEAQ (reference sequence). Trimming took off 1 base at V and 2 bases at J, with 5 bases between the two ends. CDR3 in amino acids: CASSLEIQETQYF. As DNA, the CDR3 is TGTGCCAGCAGCTTAGAAATTCAAGAGACCCAGTACTTC.

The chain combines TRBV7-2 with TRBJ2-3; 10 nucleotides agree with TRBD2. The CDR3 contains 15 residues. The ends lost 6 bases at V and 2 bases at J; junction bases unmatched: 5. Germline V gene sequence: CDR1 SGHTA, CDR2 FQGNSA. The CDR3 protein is CASSRTSGVTDTQYF. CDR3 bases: TGTGCCAGCAGTCGTACTAGCGGGGTCACAGATACGCAGTATTTT.

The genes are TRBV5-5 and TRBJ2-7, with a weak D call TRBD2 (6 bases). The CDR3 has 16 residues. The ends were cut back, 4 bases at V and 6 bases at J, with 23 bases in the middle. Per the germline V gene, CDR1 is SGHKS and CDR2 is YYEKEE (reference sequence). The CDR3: CASSPYHGGQGAEQYF. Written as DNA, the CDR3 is TGTGCCAGCAGCCCGTACCACGGAGGGCAAGGGGCCGAGCAGTACTTC.

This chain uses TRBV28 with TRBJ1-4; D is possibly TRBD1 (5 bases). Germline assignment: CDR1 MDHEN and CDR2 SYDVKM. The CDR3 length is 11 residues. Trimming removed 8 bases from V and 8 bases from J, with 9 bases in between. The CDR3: CASGRGEKLFF. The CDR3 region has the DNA TGTGCCAGCGGACGGGGGGAAAAACTGTTTTTT.

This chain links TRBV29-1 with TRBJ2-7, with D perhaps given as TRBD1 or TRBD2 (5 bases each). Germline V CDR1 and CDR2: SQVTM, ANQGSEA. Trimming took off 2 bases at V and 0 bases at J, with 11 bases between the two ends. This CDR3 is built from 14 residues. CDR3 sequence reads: CSVEYQGASYEQYF. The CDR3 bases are TGCAGCGTTGAATATCAGGGAGCCTCCTACGAGCAGTACTTC.

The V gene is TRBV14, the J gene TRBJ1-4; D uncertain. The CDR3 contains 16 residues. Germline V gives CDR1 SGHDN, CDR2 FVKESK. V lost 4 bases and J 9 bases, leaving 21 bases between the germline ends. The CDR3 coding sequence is TGTGCCAGCAGCCCTCTTCAGGACCTGGTGATGCAAAAACTGTTTTTT. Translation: CASSPLQDLVMQKLFF.

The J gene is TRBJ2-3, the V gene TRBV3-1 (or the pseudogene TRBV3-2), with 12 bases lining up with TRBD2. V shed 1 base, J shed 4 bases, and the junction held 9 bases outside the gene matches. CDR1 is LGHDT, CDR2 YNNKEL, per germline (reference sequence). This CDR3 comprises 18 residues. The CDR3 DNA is TGTGCCAGCAGCCAAGGGTCCGGACTAGCGGGGTGGGCAGATACGCAGTATTTT. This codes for CASSQGSGLAGWADTQYF.

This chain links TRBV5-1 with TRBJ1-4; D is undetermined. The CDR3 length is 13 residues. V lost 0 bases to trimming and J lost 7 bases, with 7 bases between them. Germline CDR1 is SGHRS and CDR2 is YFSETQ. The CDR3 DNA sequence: TGCGCCAGCAGCTTGGTATTAGCTGAAAAACTGTTTTTT. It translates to CASSLVLAEKLFF.

The CDR3 protein is CASSQGTGFNTEAFF. In DNA form, the CDR3 reads TGTGCCAGCAGCCAAGGGACAGGTTTCAACACTGAAGCTTTCTTT. This chain connects TRBV14 to TRBJ1-1; 7 bases map to TRBD1. The length of the CDR3 is 15 residues. Unmatched junction bases numbered 4, after V lost 1 base and J lost 2 bases. CDR1 SGHDN and CDR2 FVKESK come from the germline V gene.

CDR3 in amino acids: CASSLRTSVETQYF. The CDR3 coding sequence is TGTGCCAGCAGCTTGCGGACGAGTGTCGAGACCCAGTACTTC. The rearrangement joins TRBV5-4 to TRBJ2-5; no clear D gene. V was cut by 1 base and J by 5 bases, with 12 bases left in between. This CDR3 comprises 14 residues. Germline V gene sequence: CDR1 SGHNT, CDR2 YYREEE (reference sequence).

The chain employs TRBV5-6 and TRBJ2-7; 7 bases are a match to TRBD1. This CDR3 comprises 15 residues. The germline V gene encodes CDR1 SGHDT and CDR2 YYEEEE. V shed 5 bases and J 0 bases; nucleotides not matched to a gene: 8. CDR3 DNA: TGTGCCAGCAGTGGCCGGGACAGCCGCTCCTACGAGCAGTACTTC. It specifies CASSGRDSRSYEQYF.

CDR3 DNA sequence: TGTGCCAGCAGCTTATCTCTCGGGTCGACGGTGAGCTCCTACGAGCAGTACTTC. As protein: CASSLSLGSTVSSYEQYF. The chain combines TRBV7-8 with TRBJ2-7; no firm D call. Germline CDR1 reads SGHVS; CDR2 reads FQNEAQ. V lost 2 bases, J lost 0 bases, and 20 bases lay in between. The CDR3 has 18 residues.

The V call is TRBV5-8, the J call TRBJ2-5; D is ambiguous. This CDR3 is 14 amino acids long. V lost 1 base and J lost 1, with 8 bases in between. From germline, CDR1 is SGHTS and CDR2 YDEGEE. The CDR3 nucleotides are TGTGCCAGCAGCTTGACCCGTCCCCAAGAGACCCAGTACTTC. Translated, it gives CASSLTRPQETQYF.

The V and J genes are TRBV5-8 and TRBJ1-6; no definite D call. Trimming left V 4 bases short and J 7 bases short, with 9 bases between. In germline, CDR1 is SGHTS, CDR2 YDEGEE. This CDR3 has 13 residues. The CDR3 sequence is CASSLRTNSPLHF. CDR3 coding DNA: TGTGCCAGCAGCCTACGGACGAATTCACCCCTCCACTTT.

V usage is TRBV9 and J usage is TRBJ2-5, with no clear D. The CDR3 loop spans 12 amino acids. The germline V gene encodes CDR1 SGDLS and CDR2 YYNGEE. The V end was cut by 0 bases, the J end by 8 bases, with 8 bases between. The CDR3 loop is CASSVGESTQYF. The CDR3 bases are TGTGCCAGCAGCGTAGGGGAAAGTACCCAGTACTTC.

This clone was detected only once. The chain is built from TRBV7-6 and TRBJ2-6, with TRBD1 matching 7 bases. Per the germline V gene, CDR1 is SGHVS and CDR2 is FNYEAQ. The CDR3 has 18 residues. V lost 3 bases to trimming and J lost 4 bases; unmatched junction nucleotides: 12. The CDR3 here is CASSLTVARGNGANVLTF. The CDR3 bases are TGTGCCAGCAGCTTGACAGTGGCCAGGGGGAACGGGGCCAACGTCCTGACTTTC.

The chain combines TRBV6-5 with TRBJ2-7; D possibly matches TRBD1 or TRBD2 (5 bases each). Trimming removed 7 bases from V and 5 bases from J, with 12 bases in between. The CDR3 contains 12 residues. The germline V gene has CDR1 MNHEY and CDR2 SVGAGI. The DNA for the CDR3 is TGTGCCAGCATCTCTCAGGGACACGAGCAGTACTTC. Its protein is CASISQGHEQYF.

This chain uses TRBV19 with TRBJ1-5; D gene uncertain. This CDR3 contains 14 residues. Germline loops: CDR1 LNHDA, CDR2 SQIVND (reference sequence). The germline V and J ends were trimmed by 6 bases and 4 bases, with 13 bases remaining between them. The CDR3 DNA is TGTGCCAGTAGCCCCCCCCTGCGTAATCAGCCCCAGCATTTT. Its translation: CASSPPLRNQPQHF.

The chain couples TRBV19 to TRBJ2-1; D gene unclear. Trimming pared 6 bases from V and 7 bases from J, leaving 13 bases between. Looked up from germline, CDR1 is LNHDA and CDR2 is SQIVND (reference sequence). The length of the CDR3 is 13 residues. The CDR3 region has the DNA TGTGCCAGTAGGTTGGAGCAGGCGAATGAGCAGTTCTTC. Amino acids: CASRLEQANEQFF.

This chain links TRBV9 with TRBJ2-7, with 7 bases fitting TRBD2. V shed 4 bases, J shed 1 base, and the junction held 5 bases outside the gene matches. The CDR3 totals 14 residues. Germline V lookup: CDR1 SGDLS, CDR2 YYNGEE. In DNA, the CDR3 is TGTGCCAGCAGCCCAGCGGGACGGTCCTACGAGCAGTACTTC. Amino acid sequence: CASSPAGRSYEQYF.

CDR3 nucleotide sequence: TGTGCCAGCTCACCACTGGATGAGCAGTTCTTC. It codes for CASSPLDEQFF. This chain joins TRBV18 and TRBJ2-1; D ambiguous. The CDR3 is made up of 11 amino acids. CDR1 is KGHSH and CDR2 is LQKENI in the germline V gene. V lost 1 base and J 8 bases, leaving 3 bases between the germline ends.

The CDR3 loop reads CASSVASSGNTIYF. The DNA for the CDR3 is TGTGCCAGCAGTGTAGCAAGCTCTGGAAACACCATATATTTT. The rearrangement joins TRBV6-1 to TRBJ1-3; D unresolved. V lost 4 bases to trimming and J lost 0 bases, with 7 bases between them. This CDR3 comprises 14 residues. Germline values: CDR1 MNHNS, CDR2 SASEGT.